These 27 T cell receptor beta chains were sequenced from one sample in a study of T cells after yellow fever vaccination. TCRdb reprocessed the 5' RACE reads with MiXCR, giving one entry per CDR3 protein. The table lists about 300,000 distinct CDR3 sequences, 6.8% of them singletons. The material sequenced was PBMCs, taken roughly seven weeks after the first yellow fever vaccination. The receptors here all came from a man between 18 and 35 years old who received the YFV17D yellow fever vaccine.

In this sample, this clonotype turned up a few times. The rearrangement joins TRBV7-3 to TRBJ2-3; TRBD2 aligns across 10 bases. J gave up 5 bases and V 4 bases, and 12 bases lay outside the gene matches. CDR3 length: 17 residues. CDR1 SGHTA and CDR2 FQGTGA come from the germline V gene. CDR3 nucleotides: TGTGCCAGCAGCTCCTTTAGCGGGGGGACGGTAAAAGATACGCAGTATTTT. It translates to CASSSFSGGTVKDTQYF.

The CDR3 region is CASSFTGQGNEQYV. In nucleotides, the CDR3 is TGTGCCAGCAGCTTCACGGGCCAGGGTAACGAGCAGTACGTC. The chain employs TRBV5-4 and TRBJ2-7, with D tentatively TRBD1 (5 bases). This CDR3 contains 14 residues. Germline loops: CDR1 SGHNT, CDR2 YYREEE (reference sequence). Trimming stripped 2 bases from V and 5 bases from J, with 14 bases between.

This clonotype was counted at least ten times. The chain carries TRBV7-8 and TRBJ2-5; the D is unclear. Germline V gene lookup returns CDR1 SGHVS and CDR2 FQNEAQ. This CDR3 has 14 amino acids. V was clipped by 1 base and J by 4 bases, with 10 bases between them. The CDR3 bases are TGTGCCAGCAGCTTAGGACGTAACCGAGAGACCCAGTACTTC. Protein product: CASSLGRNRETQYF. Complete variable domain (other parts from reference TRBV7-8 and TRBJ2-5): GAGVSQSPRYKVAKRGQDVALRCDPISGHVSLFWYQQALGQGPEFLTYFQNEAQLDKSGLPSDRFFAERPEGSVSTLKIQRTQQEDSAVYLCASSLGRNRETQYFGPGTRLLVL.

This clonotype was observed many times. The chain is built from TRBV25-1 and TRBJ1-1; no definite D call. V shed 2 bases and J shed 0 bases, with 7 bases lying between them. The CDR3 is 14 residues long. The germline V gene has CDR1 MGHDK and CDR2 SYGVNS. The CDR3 nucleotides are TGTGCCAGCAGTGAACTGGGTATGAACACTGAAGCTTTCTTT. Amino acid sequence: CASSELGMNTEAFF.

Many counts were recorded for this clonotype. The chain uses TRBV4-2 and TRBJ2-1; TRBD2 aligns across 10 bases. This CDR3 contains 16 residues. V lost 0 bases, J lost 8 bases, and 7 bases stayed unmatched. Germline-derived CDR1 and CDR2 are LGHNA and YNFKEQ. CDR3 sequence (DNA): TGTGCCAGCAGCCAAGAAGTAGCGGGGGGTTACGATGAGCAGTTCTTC. The encoded protein is CASSQEVAGGYDEQFF.

This clonotype was recorded a few times. The V call is TRBV5-4, the J call TRBJ1-2; D is ambiguous. The germline gives CDR1 SGHNT, CDR2 YYREEE (reference sequence). The V end was cut by 0 bases, the J end by 2 bases, with 5 bases between. The CDR3 has 13 residues. The DNA for the CDR3 is TGTGCCAGCAGCTTGGTGGTAAACTATGGCTACACCTTC. Translation gives CASSLVVNYGYTF.

This clonotype was picked up many times. The rearrangement joins TRBV15 to TRBJ2-7; TRBD1 matches at 8 bases. From germline, CDR1 is LNHNV and CDR2 YYDKDF (reference sequence). CDR3 length: 14 residues. V was pared by 3 bases and J by 2 bases, with 3 bases of the junction left unmatched. The CDR3 bases are TGTGCCACCAGCAGCGGGACAGGTCCCTACGAGCAGTACTTC. Its translation is CATSSGTGPYEQYF.

V usage is TRBV5-1 and J usage is TRBJ2-3; no firm D call. The CDR3 totals 14 residues. Trimming removed 5 bases from V and 2 bases from J, with 12 bases in between. Germline CDR1 is SGHRS and CDR2 is YFSETQ. The CDR3 nucleotides are TGCGCCAGCAGACTGACTGCTACCACAGATACGCAGTATTTT. It translates to CASRLTATTDTQYF. The full variable domain, completed using reference TRBV5-1 and TRBJ2-3, is KAGVTQTPRYLIKTRGQQVTLSCSPISGHRSVSWYQQTPGQGLQFLFEYFSETQRNKGNFPGRFSGRQFSNSRSEMNVSTLELGDSALYLCASRLTATTDTQYFGPGTRLTVL.

The sample holds a few counts of this clonotype. The genes are TRBV7-9 and TRBJ1-3; perhaps TRBD1 as D (5 bases). The CDR3 contains 14 residues. Trimming took 5 bases from V and 4 from J, leaving 12 bases between them. Germline CDR1 is SEHNR and CDR2 is FQNEAQ (reference sequence). The CDR3 protein is CASSTRDFGNTIYF. The CDR3 DNA is TGTGCCAGCAGCACCAGGGATTTCGGAAACACCATATATTTT.

This clonotype was seen many times. The chain carries TRBV5-1 and TRBJ2-3, with 8 positions matching TRBD1. This CDR3 has 14 residues. Germline V lookup: CDR1 SGHRS, CDR2 YFSETQ. V was clipped by 9 bases and J by 1 base; unmatched bases: 7. The CDR3 reads CATTPGQGTDTQYF. The CDR3 DNA is TGCGCCACGACCCCGGGACAGGGCACAGATACGCAGTATTTT.

The sample holds a few counts of this clonotype. The chain joins TRBV27 to TRBJ2-6; D uncertain. The CDR3 is 17 residues long. Germline V gene data show CDR1 as MNHEY and CDR2 as SMNVEV (reference sequence). Trimming left V 5 bases short and J 1 base short, with 15 bases between. CDR3 sequence: CASSRAFFRSGANVLTF. Here the CDR3 DNA reads TGTGCCAGCAGTCGGGCCTTTTTCAGGTCTGGGGCCAACGTCCTGACTTTC.

In its sample, this clonotype was seen a few times. The chain combines TRBV6-5 with TRBJ1-2; 7 positions match TRBD1. This CDR3 region has 13 residues. Per the germline V gene, CDR1 is MNHEY and CDR2 is SVGAGI. After removal of 4 bases from V and 7 bases from J, the junction contained 6 bases not matched to a gene. CDR3 DNA: TGTGCCAGCAGTTGGCAGGGGGGGGGTGGCTACACCTTC. This gives the protein CASSWQGGGGYTF.

This chain uses TRBV25-1 with TRBJ2-2, with a possible D match to TRBD1 (5 bases). CDR1 and CDR2 (germline): MGHDK, SYGVNS. V lost 3 bases to trimming and J lost 3 bases, with 14 bases between them. The CDR3 has 16 amino acids. The CDR3 region has the DNA TGTGCCAGCAGTGACACAGGAACCGGGCACACCGGGGAGCTGTTTTTT. Amino acid sequence: CASSDTGTGHTGELFF.

The V call is TRBV11-3, the J call TRBJ2-1; D uncertain. The CDR3 sequence is 14 residues long. Looked up from germline, CDR1 is SGHNT and CDR2 is YENEEA. Trimming removed 3 bases at V and 5 bases at J, with 11 bases between. CDR3 bases: TGTGCCAGCAGCTTGACCCTAGGCAACAATGAGCAGTTCTTC. It is translated as CASSLTLGNNEQFF. Full variable domain (rest looked up from reference TRBV11-3 and TRBJ2-1): EAGVVQSPRYKIIEKKQPVAFWCNPISGHNTLYWYLQNLGQGPELLIRYENEEAVDDSQLPKDRFSAERLKGVDSTLKIQPAELGDSAVYLCASSLTLGNNEQFFGPGTRLTVL.

This clonotype was seen ten or more times. This rearrangement joins TRBV5-1 to TRBJ2-5; D not certain. Germline CDR1 SGHRS, CDR2 YFSETQ. Trimming cost V 1 base and J 3 bases, with 16 bases left between them. This CDR3 is 16 amino acids long. For the CDR3, the DNA is TGCGCCAGCAGCTTGCTGCCCCTTGGGCAGAAAGAGACCCAGTACTTC. Translating gives CASSLLPLGQKETQYF.

This clonotype was counted only a few times. The V call is TRBV20-1, the J call TRBJ2-3, with D possibly being TRBD1 (5 bases). Germline CDR1 is DFQATT and CDR2 is SNEGSKA (reference sequence). V lost 0 bases and J 2 bases, leaving 12 bases between the germline ends. This CDR3 region has 15 residues. The CDR3 loop is CSARDLGPDTDTQYF. CDR3 coding DNA: TGCAGTGCTAGAGATCTGGGGCCTGACACAGATACGCAGTATTTT.

The gene calls are TRBV2 and TRBJ2-7; the D is unclear. Trimming removed 8 bases at V and 0 bases at J, with 5 bases between. Germline V gives CDR1 SNHLY, CDR2 FYNNEI. This CDR3 has 11 residues. The CDR3 coding sequence is TGTGCCAGCGTCCTCTCCTACGAGCAGTACTTC. This gives the protein CASVLSYEQYF.

The V and J genes are TRBV7-7 and TRBJ2-3, with D hard to call. The germline CDR1 and CDR2 sequences are SSHAT and FNYEAQ (reference sequence). CDR3 length: 16 residues. V was pared by 1 base and J by 1 base, with 12 bases between. The CDR3 region is CASSLGISGRTDTQYF. The CDR3 DNA follows: TGTGCCAGCAGCTTAGGAATCTCAGGACGCACAGATACGCAGTATTTT.

The chain is built from TRBV27 and TRBJ1-2; D unresolved. Germline CDR1 is MNHEY and CDR2 is SMNVEV (reference sequence). There are 11 residues in the CDR3. The ends were cut back, 5 bases at V and 4 bases at J, with 5 bases in the middle. CDR3 loop: CASSAGYGYTF. The DNA for the CDR3 is TGTGCCAGCAGTGCCGGCTATGGCTACACCTTC.

The chain couples TRBV20-1 to TRBJ2-7; 7 nucleotides match TRBD1. The junction had 15 bases not matched to a gene; V was cut back by 3 bases and J by 4 bases. The CDR3 is 16 residues long. The germline V gene has CDR1 DFQATT and CDR2 SNEGSKA (reference sequence). The CDR3 spells CSARELRTGERYEQYF. In nucleotides, the CDR3 is TGCAGTGCTAGGGAACTACGGACAGGAGAAAGATACGAGCAGTACTTC.

The CDR3 bases are TGTGCCAGCAGTTCGGGGACCGGAGGGATGAACACTGAAGCTTTCTTT. Protein sequence: CASSSGTGGMNTEAFF. V gene TRBV12-3 or TRBV12-4 combines with J gene TRBJ1-1; a possible D gene is TRBD1 (5 bases). The CDR3 consists of 16 residues. V lost 4 bases and J 0 bases, leaving 15 bases between the germline ends.

The rearrangement joins TRBV11-3 to TRBJ1-6; 7 nucleotides line up with TRBD1. The CDR3 length is 18 residues. Germline CDR1 reads SGHNT; CDR2 reads YENEEA. The V segment lost 1 base and the J segment 0 bases; nucleotides outside the gene matches: 6. The CDR3 nucleotides read TGTGCCAGCAGCTTAGGCCCTACAGGGGACTCCTATAATTCACCCCTCCACTTT. Protein sequence: CASSLGPTGDSYNSPLHF.

Ten or more counts support this clonotype. The chain combines TRBV10-3 with TRBJ2-7; 13 bases agree with TRBD2. The CDR3 runs to 17 residues. In germline, CDR1 is ENHRY, CDR2 SYGVKD. The trim removed 4 bases at V and 7 bases at J, leaving 13 bases unmatched. The DNA for the CDR3 is TGTGCCATCAGTGGGAAGACCTGGACTAGCGGGGGCGGGGAGCAGTACTTC. Translated: CAISGKTWTSGGGEQYF.

V gene TRBV6-1 combines with J gene TRBJ2-1; weak D call: TRBD1 (6 bases). Between the trimmed V and J ends, which lost 11 bases and 10 bases, there was a span of 21 bases. The CDR3 loop spans 13 amino acids. Germline CDR1 is MNHNS and CDR2 is SASEGT. Written as DNA, the CDR3 is TGTGCCGCTAGCCCTAGGGGGTCTGAGGAGCAGTTCTTC. Protein: CAASPRGSEEQFF.

Concerning this clonotype itself: It may be a read error: a sequence one base away is much more abundant. The J gene is TRBJ2-2, the V gene TRBV11-1; 7 nucleotides agree with TRBD1. Germline CDR1 is SGHAT and CDR2 is FQDESV (reference sequence). The CDR3 contains 16 residues. CDR3 nucleotide sequence: TGTCCCAGCAGCACCTACAGGGGTAGGGACACCGGGGAGCTGTTTTTT. Protein sequence: CPSSTYRGRDTGELFF.

The chain joins TRBV4-3 to TRBJ2-7, with no clear D. This CDR3 region has 14 residues. Germline V CDR1 and CDR2: LGHNA, YSLEER. The germline V and J ends were trimmed by 2 bases and 7 bases, with 15 bases remaining between them. The CDR3 region is CASSQWRWIREQYV. In DNA form, the CDR3 reads TGCGCCAGCAGCCAATGGCGCTGGATCCGGGAGCAGTACGTC.

The CDR3 region is CASSPRFGGSSYNEQFF. In nucleotides, the CDR3 is TGTGCCAGCAGCCCTCGGTTCGGGGGGAGCTCCTACAATGAGCAGTTCTTC. This sequence joins TRBV7-9 and TRBJ2-1; TRBD2 aligns across 7 bases. The CDR3 contains 17 residues. Germline V CDR1 and CDR2: SEHNR, FQNEAQ (reference sequence). Germline trimming cut 5 bases from V and 0 bases from J; bases unmatched to any gene: 10.